This TCR beta chain was retrieved from a study of OX40 agonist ivuxolimab in advanced cancers. Whole-study context: Cancers in dose escalation were hepatocellular, melanoma, renal cell and head and neck.

CDR3 size: 15 residues. Per germline, CDR1 PRHDT and CDR2 FYEKMQ (reference sequence). Trimming pared 6 bases from V and 4 bases from J, leaving 16 bases between. Remarks on this clone: Its antigen remains unidentified.

Findings of the study overall: In general, CD8+ T cells held more expanded clones than CD4+ did, on average.

The cohort excluded patients with autoimmune disease history or systemic immunosuppression. Libraries were prepared by immunoSEQ multiplex PCR; TCRdb keeps only in-frame clonotypes and omits some of them. The sample shows 50,000 or so clones, roughly 93% of them seen only once. V gene TRBV13 combines with J gene TRBJ2-1; tentatively, D is TRBD2 (5 bases). This specimen was CD4+ or CD8+ T cells sorted from blood, taken in a trial of the OX40 agonist ivuxolimab. This receptor was obtained from an adult with an advanced solid tumor such as melanoma, head and neck, liver or kidney cancer. The CDR3 loop is CASSSARVLYNEQFF. The CDR3, as DNA: TGTGCCAGCAGTTCAGCGCGGGTCCTATACAATGAGCAGTTCTTC. Based on the CDR3 plus reference TRBV13 and TRBJ2-1, the full variable domain is AAGVIQSPRHLIKEKRETATLKCYPIPRHDTVYWYQQGPGQDPQFLISFYEKMQSDKGSIPDRFSAQQFSDYHSELNMSSLELGDSALYFCASSSARVLYNEQFFGPGTRLTVL.